Below are 3 T cell receptor beta chains sequenced from a single sample in a study of T cell repertoires and HLA-DP antigens. No antigens are known for them. Sequenced by immunoSEQ multiplex PCR; TCRdb stores in-frame clones only, minus some. The sample has roughly 70,000 clones; about 80% are singletons. The sample consisted of CD4+ T cells from PBMCs. The receptors were sampled from a man in his sixties in good health and CMV-seronegative.

V is TRBV5-6 and J is TRBJ1-5, with D maybe TRBD1 (6 bases). Trimming shortened V by 1 base and J by 0 bases, and 17 bases separated the two germline ends. CDR3 length: 18 residues. Germline V gene lookup returns CDR1 SGHDT and CDR2 YYEEEE. CDR3 amino acids: CASSLYLGADSSNQPQHF. In DNA, the CDR3 is TGTGCCAGCAGCTTGTACTTAGGGGCGGACAGTAGCAATCAGCCCCAGCATTTT.

V gene TRBV30 combines with J gene TRBJ2-3; D may match TRBD1 or TRBD2 (6 bases each). The germline CDR1 and CDR2 sequences are GTSNPN and SVGIG (reference sequence). Trimming took off 4 bases at V and 5 bases at J, with 10 bases between the two ends. This CDR3 is 12 amino acids long. CDR3 nucleotide sequence: TGTGCCTGGACGGGGGCGGTAGATACGCAGTATTTT. Amino acids: CAWTGAVDTQYF.

The chain employs TRBV5-1 and TRBJ1-4, with 7 bases that match TRBD1. V shed 3 bases, J shed 7 bases, and the junction held 6 bases outside the gene matches. CDR3 length: 14 amino acids. CDR1 SGHRS and CDR2 YFSETQ come from the germline V gene. The CDR3 is CASSSRQGGEKLFF. The CDR3 region has the DNA TGCGCCAGCAGCTCTCGACAGGGCGGTGAAAAACTGTTTTTT. Full variable domain (rest looked up from reference TRBV5-1 and TRBJ1-4): KAGVTQTPRYLIKTRGQQVTLSCSPISGHRSVSWYQQTPGQGLQFLFEYFSETQRNKGNFPGRFSGRQFSNSRSEMNVSTLELGDSALYLCASSSRQGGEKLFFGSGTQLSVL.